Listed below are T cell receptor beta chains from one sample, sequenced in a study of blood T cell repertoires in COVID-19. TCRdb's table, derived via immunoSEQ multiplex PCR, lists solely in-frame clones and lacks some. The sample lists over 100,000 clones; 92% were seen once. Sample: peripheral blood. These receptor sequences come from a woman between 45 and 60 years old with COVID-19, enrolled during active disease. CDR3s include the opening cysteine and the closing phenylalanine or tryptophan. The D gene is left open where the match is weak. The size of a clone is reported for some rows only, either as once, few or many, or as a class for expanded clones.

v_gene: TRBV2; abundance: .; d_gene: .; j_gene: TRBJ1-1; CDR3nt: TGTGCCAGCACTATAACAGGGAAAGCTTTCTTT; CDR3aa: CASTITGKAFF
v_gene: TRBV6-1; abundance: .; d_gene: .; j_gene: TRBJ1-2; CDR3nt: TGTGCCAGCAGTGAAAGAAGCGGGGGGAACTATGGCTACACCTTC; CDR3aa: CASSERSGGNYGYTF
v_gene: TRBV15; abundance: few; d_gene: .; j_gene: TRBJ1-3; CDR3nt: TGTGCCACCAGCAGAGTTAAAAATGGGCTATCCGGAAACACCATATATTTT; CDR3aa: CATSRVKNGLSGNTIYF
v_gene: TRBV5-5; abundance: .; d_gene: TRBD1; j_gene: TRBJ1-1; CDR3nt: TGTGCCAGCAGCTTGGGGACAGGGTTGAAGAACACTGAAGCTTTCTTT; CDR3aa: CASSLGTGLKNTEAFF
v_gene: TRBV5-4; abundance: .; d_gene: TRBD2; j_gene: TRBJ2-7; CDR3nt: TGTGCCAGCAGCTTAGCTGGGGGGGCCTACGAGCAGTACTTC; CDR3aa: CASSLAGGAYEQYF
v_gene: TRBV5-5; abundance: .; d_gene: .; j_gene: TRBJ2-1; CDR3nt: TGTGCCAGCAGTTCTGGGGCAGGCTACTACAATGAGCAGTTCTTC; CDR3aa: CASSSGAGYYNEQFF
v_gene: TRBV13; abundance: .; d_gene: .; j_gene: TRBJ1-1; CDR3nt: TGTGCCAGCAGCTTCTTCGGACAGAACACTGAAGCTTTCTTT; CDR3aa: CASSFFGQNTEAFF
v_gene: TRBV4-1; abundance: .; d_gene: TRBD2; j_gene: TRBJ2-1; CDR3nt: TGCGCCAGCAGCCAAGGAGCCAGCGGGGGGGCGGATGAGCAGTTCTTC; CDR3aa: CASSQGASGGADEQFF
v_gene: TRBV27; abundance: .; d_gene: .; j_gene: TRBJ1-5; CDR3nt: TGTGCCAGCAGTTTACGGTTTGATCAGCCCCAGCATTTT; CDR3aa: CASSLRFDQPQHF
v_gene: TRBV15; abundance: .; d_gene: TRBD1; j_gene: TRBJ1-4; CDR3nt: TGTGCCACCAGCGGGTGGGACAGGGGGCACAATGAAAAACTGTTTTTT; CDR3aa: CATSGWDRGHNEKLFF
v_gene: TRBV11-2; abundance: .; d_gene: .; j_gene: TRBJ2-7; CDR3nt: TGTGCCAGCAGCTTAGCAGGGGCAAGAAACGAGCAGTACTTC; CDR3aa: CASSLAGARNEQYF
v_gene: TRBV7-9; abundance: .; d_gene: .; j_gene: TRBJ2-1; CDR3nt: TGTGCCAGCTTAACTTACAATGAGCAGTTCTTC; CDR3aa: CASLTYNEQFF
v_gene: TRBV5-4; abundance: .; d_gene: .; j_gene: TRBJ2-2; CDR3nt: TGTGCCAGCAGCCGGGGGATCGGGGAGCTGTTTTTT; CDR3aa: CASSRGIGELFF
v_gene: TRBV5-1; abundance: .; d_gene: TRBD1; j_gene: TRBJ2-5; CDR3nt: TGCGCCAGCAGCTCCACAGGGGGCGGTGAGACCCAGTACTTC; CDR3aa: CASSSTGGGETQYF
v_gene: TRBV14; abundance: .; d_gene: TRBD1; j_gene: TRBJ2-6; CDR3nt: TGTGCCAGCAGCCAGGGCCACAGGGGCAGGGGCTCTGGGGCCAACGTCCTGACTTTC; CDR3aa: CASSQGHRGRGSGANVLTF
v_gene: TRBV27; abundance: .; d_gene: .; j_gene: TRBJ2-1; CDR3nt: TGTGCCAGCAGTTCGGACAGGGGGAGGATAGCGGGGGCGCGGGAGCAGTTCTTC; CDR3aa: CASSSDRGRIAGAREQFF
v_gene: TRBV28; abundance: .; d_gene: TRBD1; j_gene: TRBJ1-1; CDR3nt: TGTGCCAGCAGATACAGGGGGGGGAACACTGAAGCTTTCTTT; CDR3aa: CASRYRGGNTEAFF
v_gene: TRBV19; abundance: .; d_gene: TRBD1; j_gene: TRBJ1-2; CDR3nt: TGTGCCAGTCGCCGGGACAGGGATGGCTACACCTTC; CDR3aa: CASRRDRDGYTF
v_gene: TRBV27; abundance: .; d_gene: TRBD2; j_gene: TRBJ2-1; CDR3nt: TGTGCCAGCCTAAAGCGGGGGGGCACTGAGCAGTTCTTC; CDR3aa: CASLKRGGTEQFF
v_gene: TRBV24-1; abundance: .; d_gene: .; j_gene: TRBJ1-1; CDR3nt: TGTGCCACCAGTCCAGGCTTAAACACTGAAGCTTTCTTT; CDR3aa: CATSPGLNTEAFF
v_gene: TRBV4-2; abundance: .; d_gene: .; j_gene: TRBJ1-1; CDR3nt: TGTGCCAGCAGCCAAGGAGGGGAGGGGGGTGAAGCTTTCTTT; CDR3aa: CASSQGGEGGEAFF
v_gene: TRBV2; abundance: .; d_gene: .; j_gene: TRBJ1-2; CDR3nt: TGTGCCAGCAGTGTCGGGACTTATGACGGCTACACCTTC; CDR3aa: CASSVGTYDGYTF
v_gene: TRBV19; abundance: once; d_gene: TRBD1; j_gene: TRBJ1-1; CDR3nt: TGTGCGACAGGGTGGACTGAAGCTTTCTTT; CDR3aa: CATGWTEAFF
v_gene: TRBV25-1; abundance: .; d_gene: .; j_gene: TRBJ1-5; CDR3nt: TGTGCCAGCAGTGTATTCGGGGAGGGGGATCAGCCCCAGCATTTT; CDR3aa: CASSVFGEGDQPQHF
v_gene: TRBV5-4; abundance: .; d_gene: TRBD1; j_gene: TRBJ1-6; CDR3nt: TGTGCCAGCAGCCCTGGGACAGACTATAATTCACCCCTCCACTTT; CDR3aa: CASSPGTDYNSPLHF
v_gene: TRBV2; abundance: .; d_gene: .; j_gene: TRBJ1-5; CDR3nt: TGTGCCAGCAGTGACCAAGGGGCCTATCAGCCCCAGCATTTT; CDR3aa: CASSDQGAYQPQHF
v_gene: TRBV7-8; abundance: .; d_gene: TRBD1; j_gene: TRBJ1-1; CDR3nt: TGTGCCAGCAGCTTATCTGAGGACAGGGGGCTTCAGGCTTTCTTT; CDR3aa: CASSLSEDRGLQAFF
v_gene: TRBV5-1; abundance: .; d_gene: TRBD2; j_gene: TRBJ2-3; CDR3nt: TGCGCCAGCAGCTTAACACGGGGAGGGGCAGATACGCAGTATTTT; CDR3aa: CASSLTRGGADTQYF
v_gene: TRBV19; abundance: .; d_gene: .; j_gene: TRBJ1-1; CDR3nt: TGTGCCAGTAGCACCGGTTTGAACACTGAAGCTTTCTTT; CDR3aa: CASSTGLNTEAFF
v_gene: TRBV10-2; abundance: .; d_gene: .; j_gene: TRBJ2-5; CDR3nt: TGCGCCAGCAGCGGACAGCGAGAGACCCAGTACTTC; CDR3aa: CASSGQRETQYF
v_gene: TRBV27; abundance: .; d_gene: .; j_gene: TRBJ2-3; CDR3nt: TGTGCCAGCAGTTTAGGGGGGATAGATACGCAGTATTTT; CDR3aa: CASSLGGIDTQYF
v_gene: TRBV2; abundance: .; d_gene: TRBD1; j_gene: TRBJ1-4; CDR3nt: TGTGCCAGCAGTGAAAGGGACAGGGAAGAAAAACTGTTTTTT; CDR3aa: CASSERDREEKLFF
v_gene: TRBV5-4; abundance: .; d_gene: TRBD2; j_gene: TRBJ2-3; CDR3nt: TGTGCCAGCAGCTATCCTCTAAGCGGGAGTCCAGATACGCAGTATTTT; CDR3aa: CASSYPLSGSPDTQYF
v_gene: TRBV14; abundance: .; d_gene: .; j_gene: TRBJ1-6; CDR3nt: TGTGCCAGCAGCCTCGGGCGGGGGACAAATCGTTCACCCCTCCACTTT; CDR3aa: CASSLGRGTNRSPLHF
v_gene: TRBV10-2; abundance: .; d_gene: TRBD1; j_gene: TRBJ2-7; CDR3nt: TGCGCCAGCAAGGCAGGGGGCAACGAGCAGTACTTC; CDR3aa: CASKAGGNEQYF
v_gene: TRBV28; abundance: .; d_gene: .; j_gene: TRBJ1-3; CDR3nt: TGTGCCAGCAGTGAATTGTGGGGCATCGGAAACACCATATATTTT; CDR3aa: CASSELWGIGNTIYF
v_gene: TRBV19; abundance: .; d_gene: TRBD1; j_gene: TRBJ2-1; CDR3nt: TGTGCCAGTAGCTCGACAGGGGGGTACGTCTTC; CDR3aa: CASSSTGGYVF